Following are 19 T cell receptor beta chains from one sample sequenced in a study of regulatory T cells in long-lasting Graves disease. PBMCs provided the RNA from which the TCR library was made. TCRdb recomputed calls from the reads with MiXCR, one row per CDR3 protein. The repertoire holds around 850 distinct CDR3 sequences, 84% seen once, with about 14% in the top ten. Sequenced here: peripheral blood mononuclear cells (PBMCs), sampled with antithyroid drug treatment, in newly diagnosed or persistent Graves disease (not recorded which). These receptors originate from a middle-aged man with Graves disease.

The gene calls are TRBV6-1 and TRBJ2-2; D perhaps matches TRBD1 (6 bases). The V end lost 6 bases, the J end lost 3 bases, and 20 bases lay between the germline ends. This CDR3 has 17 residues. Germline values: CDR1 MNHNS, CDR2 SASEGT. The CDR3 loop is CASSPSLAGTYTGELFF. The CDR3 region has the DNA TGTGCCAGCAGCCCGTCGCTGGCCGGGACATACACCGGGGAGCTGTTTTTT.

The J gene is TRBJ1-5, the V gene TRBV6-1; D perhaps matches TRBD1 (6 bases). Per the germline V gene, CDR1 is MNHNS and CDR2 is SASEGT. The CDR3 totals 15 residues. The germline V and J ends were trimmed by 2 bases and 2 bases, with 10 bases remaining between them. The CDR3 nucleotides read TGTGCCAGCAGTGAATGGGGGGCCGGCAATCAGCCCCAGCATTTT. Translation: CASSEWGAGNQPQHF.

The CDR3 DNA reads TGCGCCAGCAGCGTTACGCAGACAGGCCAGGGAACCCAGTACTTC. The encoded protein is CASSVTQTGQGTQYF. V gene TRBV5-1 combines with J gene TRBJ2-5; possibly TRBD1 for D (6 bases). V lost 4 bases and J lost 8, with 21 bases in between. This CDR3 has 15 amino acids. Per the germline V gene, CDR1 is SGHRS and CDR2 is YFSETQ.

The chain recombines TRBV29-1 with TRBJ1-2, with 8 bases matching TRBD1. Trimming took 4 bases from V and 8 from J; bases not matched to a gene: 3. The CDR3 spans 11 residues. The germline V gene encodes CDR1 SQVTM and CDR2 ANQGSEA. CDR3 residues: CSVAGGGGYTF. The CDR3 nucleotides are TGCAGCGTTGCAGGGGGCGGCGGCTACACCTTC.

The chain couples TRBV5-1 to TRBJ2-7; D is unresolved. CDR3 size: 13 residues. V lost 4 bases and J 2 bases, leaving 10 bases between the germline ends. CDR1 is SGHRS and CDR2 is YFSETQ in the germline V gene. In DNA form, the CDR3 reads TGCGCCAGCAGCATCGGACGGACCTACGAGCAGTACTTC. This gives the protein CASSIGRTYEQYF.

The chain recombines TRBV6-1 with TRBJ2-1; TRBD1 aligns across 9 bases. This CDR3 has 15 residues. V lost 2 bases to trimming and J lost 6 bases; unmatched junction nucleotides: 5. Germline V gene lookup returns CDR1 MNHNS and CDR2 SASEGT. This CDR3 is CASSEWETGGNEQFF. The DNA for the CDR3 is TGTGCCAGCAGTGAATGGGAGACAGGGGGCAATGAGCAGTTCTTC.

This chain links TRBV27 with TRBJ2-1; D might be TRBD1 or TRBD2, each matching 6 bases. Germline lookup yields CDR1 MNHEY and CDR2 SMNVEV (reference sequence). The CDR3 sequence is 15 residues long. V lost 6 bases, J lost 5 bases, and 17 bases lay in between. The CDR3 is CASRPPGGLDNEQFF. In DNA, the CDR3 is TGTGCCAGCAGACCACCCGGGGGCCTTGACAATGAGCAGTTCTTC.

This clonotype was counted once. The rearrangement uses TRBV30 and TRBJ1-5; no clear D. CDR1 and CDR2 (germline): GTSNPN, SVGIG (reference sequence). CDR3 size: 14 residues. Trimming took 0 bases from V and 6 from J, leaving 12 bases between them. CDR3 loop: CAWSVPGGLQPQHF. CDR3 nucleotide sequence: TGTGCCTGGAGTGTACCCGGCGGGCTTCAGCCCCAGCATTTT.

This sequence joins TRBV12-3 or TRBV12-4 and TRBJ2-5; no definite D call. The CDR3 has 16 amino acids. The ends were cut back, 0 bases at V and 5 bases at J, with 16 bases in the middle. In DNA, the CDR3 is TGTGCCAGCAGTTTAGCGCTCCCGGCCGTAGGTGAGACCCAGTACTTC. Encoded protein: CASSLALPAVGETQYF.

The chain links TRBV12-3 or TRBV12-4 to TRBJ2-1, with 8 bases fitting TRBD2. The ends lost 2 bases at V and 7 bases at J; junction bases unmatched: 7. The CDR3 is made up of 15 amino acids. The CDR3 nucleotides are TGTGCCAGCAGTTTATATGGACTAGCCGGGAATGAGCAGTTCTTC. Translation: CASSLYGLAGNEQFF.

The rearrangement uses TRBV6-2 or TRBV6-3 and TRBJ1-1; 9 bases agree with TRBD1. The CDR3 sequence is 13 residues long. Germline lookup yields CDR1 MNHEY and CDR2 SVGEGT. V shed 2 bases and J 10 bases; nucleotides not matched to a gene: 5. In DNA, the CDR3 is TGTGCCAGCAGTTACACAGGGGGCGCGGTAGCTTTCTTT. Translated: CASSYTGGAVAFF.

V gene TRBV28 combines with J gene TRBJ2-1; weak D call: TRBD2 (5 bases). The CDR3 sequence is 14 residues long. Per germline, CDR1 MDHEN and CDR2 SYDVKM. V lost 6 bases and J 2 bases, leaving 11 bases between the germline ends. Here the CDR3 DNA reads TGTGCCAGCAGATCACTAGGGACCTACAATGAGCAGTTCTTC. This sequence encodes CASRSLGTYNEQFF.

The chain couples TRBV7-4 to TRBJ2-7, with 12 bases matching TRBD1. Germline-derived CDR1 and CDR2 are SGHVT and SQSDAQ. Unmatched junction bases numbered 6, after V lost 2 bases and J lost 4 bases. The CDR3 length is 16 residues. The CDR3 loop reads CASSLTGTGGSYEQYF. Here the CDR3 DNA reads TGTGCCAGCAGCTTAACCGGGACAGGGGGCTCGTACGAGCAGTACTTC. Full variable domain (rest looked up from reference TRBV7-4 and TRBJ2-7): GAGVSQSPRYKVAKRGRDVALRCDSISGHVTLYWYRQTLGQGSEVLTYSQSDAQRDKSGRPSGRFSAERPERSVSTLKIQRTEQGDSAVYLCASSLTGTGGSYEQYFGPGTRLTVT.

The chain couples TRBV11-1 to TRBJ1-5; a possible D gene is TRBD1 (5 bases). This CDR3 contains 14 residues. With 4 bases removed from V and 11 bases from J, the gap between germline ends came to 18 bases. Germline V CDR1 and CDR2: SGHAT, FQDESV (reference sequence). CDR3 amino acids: CASSSRRDPSTQHF. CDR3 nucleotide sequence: TGTGCCAGCAGCTCCCGCCGGGACCCCTCTACCCAGCATTTT.

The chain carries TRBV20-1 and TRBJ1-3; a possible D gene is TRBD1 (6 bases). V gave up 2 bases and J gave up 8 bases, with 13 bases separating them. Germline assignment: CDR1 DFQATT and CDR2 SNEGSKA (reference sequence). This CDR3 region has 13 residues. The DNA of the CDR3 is TGCAGTGCTAGATCACAGGGTATCGACACCATATATTTT. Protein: CSARSQGIDTIYF.

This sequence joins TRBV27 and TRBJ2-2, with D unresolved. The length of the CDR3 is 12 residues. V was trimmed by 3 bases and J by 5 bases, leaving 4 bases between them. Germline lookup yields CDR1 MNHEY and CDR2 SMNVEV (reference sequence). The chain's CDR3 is CASSFQTGELFF. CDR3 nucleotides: TGTGCCAGCAGTTTTCAAACCGGGGAGCTGTTTTTT.

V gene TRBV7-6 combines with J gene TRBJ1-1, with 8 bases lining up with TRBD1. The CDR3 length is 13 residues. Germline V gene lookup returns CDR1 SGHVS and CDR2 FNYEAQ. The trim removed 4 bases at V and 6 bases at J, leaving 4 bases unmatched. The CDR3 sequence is CASSWTGKAEAFF. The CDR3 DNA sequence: TGTGCCAGCAGCTGGACAGGGAAGGCTGAAGCTTTCTTT.

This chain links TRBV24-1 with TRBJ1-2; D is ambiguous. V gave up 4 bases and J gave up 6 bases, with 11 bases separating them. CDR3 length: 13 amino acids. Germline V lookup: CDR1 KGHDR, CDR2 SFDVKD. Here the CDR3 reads CATSDYSSNGYTF. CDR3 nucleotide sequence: TGTGCCACCAGTGACTACAGCAGTAATGGCTACACCTTC.

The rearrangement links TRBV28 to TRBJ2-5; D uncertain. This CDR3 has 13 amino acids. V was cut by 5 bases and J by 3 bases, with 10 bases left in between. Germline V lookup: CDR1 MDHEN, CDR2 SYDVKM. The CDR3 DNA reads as TGTGCCAGCAGTCCAGTCCGGGAAGAGACCCAGTACTTC. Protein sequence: CASSPVREETQYF.